This TCR beta chain was sequenced during a study of Tregs in tolerant kidney transplant recipients. Libraries were prepared by immunoSEQ multiplex PCR; TCRdb keeps only in-frame clonotypes and omits some of them. The sample holds roughly 70,000 clones, around 87% seen once. This CDR3 region has 14 residues. Germline V gene data show CDR1 as SGHTA and CDR2 as FQGTGA. With 3 bases clipped from V and 9 bases from J, the junction kept 11 bases outside the gene matches. Study-level points and caveats: Findings come from small patient numbers and require larger validation. Antigen-driven expansion was suggested because donor-specific Tregs expanded more than all Tregs in tolerant patients. Changing PCR primers prevented nucleotide comparison between some patients' samples.

For this clone: Its target is not known.

The nonmyeloablative bone marrow transplants came from related graft donors, with transient mixed chimerism. CD4+CD25+CD127- Tregs, CD4+CD25- non-Tregs, CD4 and CD8 cells were sorted. The sequenced sample was CD4+ T cells from blood (PBMCs), obtained 6 months after the transplant. V usage is TRBV7-3 and J usage is TRBJ2-7, with 7 bases matching TRBD2. The receptor comes from a human patient who received a combined kidney and bone marrow transplant. Some T cells may trace back to the graft donor. Here the CDR3 reads CASSFTGQGGPQYF. CDR3 sequence (DNA): TGTGCCAGCAGCTTTACGGGTCAGGGAGGGCCGCAGTACTTC.